This TCR beta chain derives from a study of cytomegalovirus exposure and HLA in healthy donors. The wider study: Across 350 to 500 genotyped donors, over 70% landed in the Caucasian-associated ancestry cluster.

V was pared by 0 bases and J by 1 base, with 5 bases between. Per germline, CDR1 SGDLS and CDR2 YYNGEE. CDR3 length: 14 amino acids. Vbeta (60) and Jbeta (13) primers were used in the PCR. Profiling relied on immunoSEQ multiplex PCR, and the TCRdb table lists in-frame clones only, not all of them. The table for this sample gives 130,000 or so clones. This TCR came from a woman between 18 and 29 years old in good health and CMV-seronegative. The sample taken for sequencing was PBMCs. This chain uses TRBV9 with TRBJ1-3, with D perhaps matching TRBD1 (5 bases). This chain's CDR3 is CASSVAGSGNTIYF. As DNA, the CDR3 is TGTGCCAGCAGCGTAGCAGGGTCTGGAAACACCATATATTTT.